The present T cell receptor beta chain was sequenced within a study of a mutant IDH1 vaccine in newly diagnosed glioma. Across the study: Vaccination started 4-6 weeks after radiotherapy alone, or with temozolomide cycles.

Time point noted: week 35, safety follow-up. Doses consisted of 300 ug of mutant IDH1 20-mer peptide each, paired with topical imiquimod. The vaccination schedule gave patients eight doses in weeks 1, 3, 5, 7, 11, 15, 19 and 23. Data came from immunoSEQ multiplex PCR; TCRdb stores just in-frame clones and leaves some out. The sample lists around 60,000 clones, approximately 81% seen once, with about 4% in the top ten. Whole-study findings and limits: Most patients, 85% to 95%, showed vaccine-induced immune responses.

This clone was picked up one time. The antigen is not known. The sequencing here drew on PBMCs, taken from a glioma patient whose treatment included an IDH1 peptide vaccine. The receptor's source is a man aged 30 to 45 with glioma.

The CDR3, as DNA: TGTGCCAGCACGCAGGGGCTACTTAGGAGTGAGCAGTTCTTC. This encodes CASTQGLLRSEQFF. The chain is built from TRBV28 and TRBJ2-1, with D possibly matching TRBD1 (6 bases). The V gene lost 7 bases and the J gene lost 9 bases, with 19 bases spanning the gap. CDR1 and CDR2 from the germline V gene are MDHEN and SYDVKM. The CDR3 has 14 amino acids.